This passage covers 9 T cell receptor beta chains from one sample sequenced in a study of tumor-infiltrating lymphocytes in oesophageal squamous cell carcinoma. TCRdb re-called the PCR reads with MiXCR, one entry per CDR3 protein. This repertoire shows over 10,000 distinct CDR3 sequences, 52% found once; its top ten account for approximately 30%. The specimen was esophageal tumor tissue. These receptors were obtained from a female donor with esophageal squamous cell carcinoma.

The CDR3 DNA reads as TGTGCCAGCAGCTTGGGGGCCTACGAGCAGTACTTC. Translation: CASSLGAYEQYF. The J gene is TRBJ2-4, the V gene TRBV7-9; D is possibly TRBD1 or TRBD2 (5 bases each). The end of the DNA fits TRBJ2-7 better, so the J call may be wrong. Germline lookup yields CDR1 SEHNR and CDR2 FQNEAQ (reference sequence). This CDR3 contains 12 residues.

In the case of this clonotype: It is unclear where the CDR3 begins or ends on the DNA, so no DNA is shown, and the CDR3 is as TCRdb lists it. V gene TRBV7-2 combines with J gene TRBJ2-6. The germline V gene has CDR1 SGHTA and CDR2 FQGNSA. The CDR3 numbers 15 amino acids, ends counted. The CDR3 region is CATLNGFSGDPVLRF.

This chain uses TRBV11-1 with TRBJ2-3; 11 nucleotides match TRBD2. The CDR3 is 15 residues long. Germline CDR1 is SGHAT and CDR2 is FQDESV (reference sequence). After removal of 6 bases from V and 7 bases from J, the junction contained 9 bases not matched to a gene. The CDR3 coding sequence is TGTGCCAGCAGGATCTCTAGCGGGAGGCTATATACGCAGTATTTT. Its translation is CASRISSGRLYTQYF.

This clonotype came up many times. The chain links TRBV5-1 to TRBJ2-7; TRBD2 agrees at 8 bases. The CDR3 sequence is 12 residues long. V gave up 6 bases and J gave up 6 bases; unmatched junction bases: 5. Germline V lookup: CDR1 SGHRS, CDR2 YFSETQ. CDR3 nucleotide sequence: TGCGCCAGCATGGCGGGGGGAACCGAGCAGTACTTC. Translation gives CASMAGGTEQYF.

The chain combines TRBV7-2 with TRBJ2-6; 8 bases match TRBD2. V was clipped by 5 bases and J by 1 base; unmatched bases: 7. This CDR3 has 17 residues. The germline gives CDR1 SGHTA, CDR2 FQGNSA. The CDR3 sequence: CASSPGTRASGANVLTF. The CDR3 DNA sequence: TGTGCCAGCAGCCCCGGGACTAGAGCATCTGGGGCCAACGTCCTGACTTTC.

The chain links TRBV2 to TRBJ2-2; D is possibly TRBD1 (5 bases). Per germline, CDR1 SNHLY and CDR2 FYNNEI. The CDR3 runs to 13 residues. V lost 5 bases and J lost 4, with 8 bases in between. The DNA of the CDR3 is TGTGCCAGCAGTTCAGGGCTCACCGGGGAGCTGTTTTTT. It encodes CASSSGLTGELFF. The entire variable domain, with the rest obtained from reference TRBV2 and TRBJ2-2, is as follows: EPEVTQTPSHQVTQMGQEVILRCVPISNHLYFYWYRQILGQKVEFLVSFYNNEISEKSEIFDDQFSVERPDGSNFTLKIRSTKLEDSAMYFCASSSGLTGELFFGEGSRLTVL.

The rearrangement uses TRBV6-8 and TRBJ2-3, with TRBD2 matching 9 bases. Judging by the DNA end, TRBJ2-1 fits better; the J call may be wrong. The germline CDR1 and CDR2 sequences are MNHGY and SAAAGT. The CDR3 has 14 amino acids. CDR3 in amino acids: CASRTGTSFYEQFF. The CDR3 nucleotides are TGTGCCAGCAGAACCGGGACTAGCTTTTATGAGCAGTTCTTC.

This chain uses TRBV6-6 with TRBJ2-4; D uncertain. Matching the DNA end better, TRBJ2-1 makes the J call doubtful. Germline assignment: CDR1 MNHNY and CDR2 SVGAGI (reference sequence). The CDR3 spans 11 residues. CDR3 region: CASSNGDVQFF. In DNA, the CDR3 is TGTGCCAGCAGTAATGGTGATGTGCAGTTCTTC.

V is TRBV7-2 and J is TRBJ1-5; the D gene is possibly TRBD1 (5 bases). CDR1 and CDR2 (germline): SGHTA, FQGNSA. V lost 2 bases and J 0 bases, leaving 11 bases between the germline ends. This CDR3 spans 16 amino acids. The CDR3 loop reads CASSLLGGGSNQPQHF. DNA for the CDR3: TGTGCCAGCAGCTTACTAGGCGGGGGTAGCAATCAGCCCCAGCATTTT.